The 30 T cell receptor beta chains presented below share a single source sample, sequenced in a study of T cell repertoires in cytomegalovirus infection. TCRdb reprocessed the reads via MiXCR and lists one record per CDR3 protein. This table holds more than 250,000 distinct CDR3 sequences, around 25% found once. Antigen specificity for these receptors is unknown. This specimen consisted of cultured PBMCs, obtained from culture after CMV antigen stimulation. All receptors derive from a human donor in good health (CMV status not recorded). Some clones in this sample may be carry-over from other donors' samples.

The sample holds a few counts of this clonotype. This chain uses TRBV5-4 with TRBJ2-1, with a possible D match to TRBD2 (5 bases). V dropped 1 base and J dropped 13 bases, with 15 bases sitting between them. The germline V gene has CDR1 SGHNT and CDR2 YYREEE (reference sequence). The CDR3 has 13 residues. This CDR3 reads CASSLHSGADQFF. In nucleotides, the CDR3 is TGTGCCAGCAGCTTGCATTCCGGAGCGGACCAGTTCTTC.

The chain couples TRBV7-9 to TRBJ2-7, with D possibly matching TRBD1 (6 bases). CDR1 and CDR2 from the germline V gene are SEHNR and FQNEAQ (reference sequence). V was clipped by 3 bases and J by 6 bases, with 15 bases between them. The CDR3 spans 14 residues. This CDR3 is CASSFSTGISEQYV. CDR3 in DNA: TGTGCCAGCAGCTTTTCCACAGGGATTTCCGAGCAGTACGTC.

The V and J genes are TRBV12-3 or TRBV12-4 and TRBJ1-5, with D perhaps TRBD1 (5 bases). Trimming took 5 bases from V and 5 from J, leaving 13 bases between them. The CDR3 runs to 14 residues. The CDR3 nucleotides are TGTGCCAGCAGTGAGACAGCACCCCATCAGCCCCAGCATTTT. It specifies CASSETAPHQPQHF.

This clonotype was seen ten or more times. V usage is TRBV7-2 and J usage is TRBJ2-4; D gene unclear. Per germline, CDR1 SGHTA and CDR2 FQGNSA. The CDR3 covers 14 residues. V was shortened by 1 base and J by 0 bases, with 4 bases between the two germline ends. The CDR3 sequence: CASSLVEAKNIQYF. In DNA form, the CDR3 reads TGTGCCAGCAGCTTAGTAGAAGCCAAAAACATTCAGTACTTC.

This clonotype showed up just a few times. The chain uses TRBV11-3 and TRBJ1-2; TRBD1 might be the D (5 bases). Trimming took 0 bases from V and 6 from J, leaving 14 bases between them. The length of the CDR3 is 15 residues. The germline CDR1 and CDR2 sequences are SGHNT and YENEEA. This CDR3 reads CASSLEVQGVDGYTF. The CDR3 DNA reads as TGTGCCAGCAGCTTAGAAGTCCAGGGCGTAGATGGCTACACCTTC.

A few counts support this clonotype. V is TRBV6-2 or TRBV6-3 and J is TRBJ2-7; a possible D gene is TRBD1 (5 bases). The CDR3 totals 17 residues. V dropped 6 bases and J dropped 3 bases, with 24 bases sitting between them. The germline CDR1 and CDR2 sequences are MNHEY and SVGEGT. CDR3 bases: TGTGCCAGCAGCTCACGAGCTCAGGGAAATTCGGGCTACGAGCAGTACTTC. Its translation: CASSSRAQGNSGYEQYF.

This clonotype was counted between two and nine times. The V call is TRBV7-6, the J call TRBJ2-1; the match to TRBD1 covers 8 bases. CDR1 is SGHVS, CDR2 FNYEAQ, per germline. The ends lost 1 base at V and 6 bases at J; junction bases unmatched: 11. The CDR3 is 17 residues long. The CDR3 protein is CASSLVDQGARGNEQFF. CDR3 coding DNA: TGTGCCAGCAGCTTAGTCGATCAGGGGGCGAGGGGCAATGAGCAGTTCTTC.

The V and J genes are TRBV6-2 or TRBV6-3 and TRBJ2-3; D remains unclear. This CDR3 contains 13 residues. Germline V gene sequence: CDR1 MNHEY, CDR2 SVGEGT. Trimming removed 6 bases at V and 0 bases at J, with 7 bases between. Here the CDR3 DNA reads TGTGCCAGCAGGTTCCGAAGCACAGATACGCAGTATTTT. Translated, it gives CASRFRSTDTQYF.

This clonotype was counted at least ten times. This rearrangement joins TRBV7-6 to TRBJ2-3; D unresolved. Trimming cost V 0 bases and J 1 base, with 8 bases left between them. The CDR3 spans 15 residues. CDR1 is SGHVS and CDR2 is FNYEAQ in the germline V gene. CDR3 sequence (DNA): TGTGCCAGCAGCTTAGCTTCAATTGGCACAGATACGCAGTATTTT. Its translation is CASSLASIGTDTQYF.

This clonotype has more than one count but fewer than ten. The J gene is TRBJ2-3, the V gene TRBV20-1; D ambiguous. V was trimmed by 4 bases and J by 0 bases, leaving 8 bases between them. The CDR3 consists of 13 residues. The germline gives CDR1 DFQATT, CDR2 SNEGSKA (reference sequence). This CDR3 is CSAIGGSTDTQYF. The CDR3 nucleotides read TGCAGTGCTATAGGCGGCAGCACAGATACGCAGTATTTT.

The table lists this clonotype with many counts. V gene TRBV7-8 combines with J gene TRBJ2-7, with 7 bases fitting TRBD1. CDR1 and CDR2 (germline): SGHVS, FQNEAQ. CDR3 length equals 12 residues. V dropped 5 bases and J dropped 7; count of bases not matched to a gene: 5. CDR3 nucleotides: TGTGCCAGCAGCCCGACAGGGAAAGAGCAGTACTTC. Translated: CASSPTGKEQYF.

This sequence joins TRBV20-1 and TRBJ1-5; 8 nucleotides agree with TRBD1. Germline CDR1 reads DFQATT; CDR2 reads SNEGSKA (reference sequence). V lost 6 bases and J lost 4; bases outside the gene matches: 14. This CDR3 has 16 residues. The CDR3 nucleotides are TGCAGTGCACCAGCTTCAGGGGGCCGGGGTAATCAGCCCCAGCATTTT. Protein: CSAPASGGRGNQPQHF.

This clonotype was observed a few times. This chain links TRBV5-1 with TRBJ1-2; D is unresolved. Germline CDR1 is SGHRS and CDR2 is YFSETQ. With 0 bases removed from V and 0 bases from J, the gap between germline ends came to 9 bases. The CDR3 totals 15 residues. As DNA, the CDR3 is TGCGCCAGCAGCTTGGATCAGGTTTCTAACTATGGCTACACCTTC. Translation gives CASSLDQVSNYGYTF.

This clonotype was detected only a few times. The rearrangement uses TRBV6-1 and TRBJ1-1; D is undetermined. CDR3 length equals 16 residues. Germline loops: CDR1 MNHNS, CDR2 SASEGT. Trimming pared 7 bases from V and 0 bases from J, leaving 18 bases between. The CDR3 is CASISFGNGLNTEAFF. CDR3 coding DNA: TGTGCCAGCATTTCATTCGGAAATGGACTGAACACTGAAGCTTTCTTT.

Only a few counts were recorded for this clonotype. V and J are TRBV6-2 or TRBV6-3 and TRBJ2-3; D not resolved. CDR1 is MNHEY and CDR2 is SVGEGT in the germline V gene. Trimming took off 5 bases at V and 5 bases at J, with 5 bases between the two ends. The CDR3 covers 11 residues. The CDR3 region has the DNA TGTGCCAGCAGTAACGGAGATACGCAGTATTTT. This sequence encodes CASSNGDTQYF.

Here the CDR3 reads CATSKDTSGGYNEQFF. Written as DNA, the CDR3 is TGTGCCACCAGCAAAGACACTAGCGGGGGCTACAATGAGCAGTTCTTC. The chain joins TRBV15 to TRBJ2-1; 11 bases agree with TRBD2. The CDR3 spans 16 residues. The V and J ends lost 4 bases and 3 bases, in that order; junction bases with no gene match: 5. The germline CDR1 and CDR2 sequences are LNHNV and YYDKDF (reference sequence).

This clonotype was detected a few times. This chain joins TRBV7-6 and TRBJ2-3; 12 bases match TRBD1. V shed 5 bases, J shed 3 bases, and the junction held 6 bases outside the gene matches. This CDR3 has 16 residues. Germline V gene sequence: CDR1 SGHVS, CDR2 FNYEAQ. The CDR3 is CASSAGTGGITDTQYF. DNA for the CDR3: TGTGCCAGCAGCGCAGGGACAGGGGGCATAACAGATACGCAGTATTTT.

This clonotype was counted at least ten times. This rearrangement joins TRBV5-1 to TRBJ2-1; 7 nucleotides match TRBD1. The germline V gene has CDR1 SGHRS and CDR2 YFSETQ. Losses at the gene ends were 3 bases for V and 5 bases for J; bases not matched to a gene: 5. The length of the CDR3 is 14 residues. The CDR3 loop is CASSSGQPNNEQFF. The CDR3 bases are TGCGCCAGCAGCTCGGGACAGCCAAACAATGAGCAGTTCTTC.

CDR3: CASSHVLGYEQYF. In nucleotides, the CDR3 is TGCGCCAGCAGCCATGTCCTCGGATACGAGCAGTACTTC. The V gene is TRBV4-1, the J gene TRBJ2-7, with D uncertain. This CDR3 spans 13 amino acids. Germline V gene lookup returns CDR1 MGHRA and CDR2 YSYEKL. V was pared by 3 bases and J by 4 bases, with 10 bases between.

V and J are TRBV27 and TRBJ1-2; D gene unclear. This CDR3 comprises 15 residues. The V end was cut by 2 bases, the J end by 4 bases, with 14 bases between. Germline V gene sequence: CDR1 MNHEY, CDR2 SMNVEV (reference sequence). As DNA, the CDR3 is TGTGCCAGCAGTTTAAGTTCCGAGGGTCCCTATGGCTACACCTTC. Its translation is CASSLSSEGPYGYTF.

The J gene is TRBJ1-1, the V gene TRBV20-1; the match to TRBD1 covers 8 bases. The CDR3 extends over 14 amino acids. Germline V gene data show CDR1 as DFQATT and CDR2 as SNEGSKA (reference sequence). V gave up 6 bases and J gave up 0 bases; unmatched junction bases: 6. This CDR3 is CSAHPGGLNTEAFF. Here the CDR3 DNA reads TGCAGTGCCCACCCAGGGGGCCTGAACACTGAAGCTTTCTTT.

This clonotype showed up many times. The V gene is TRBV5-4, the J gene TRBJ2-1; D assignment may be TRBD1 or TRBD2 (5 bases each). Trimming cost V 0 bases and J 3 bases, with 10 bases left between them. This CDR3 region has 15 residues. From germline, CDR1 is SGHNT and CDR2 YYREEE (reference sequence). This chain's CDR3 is CASSLGDQNYNEQFF. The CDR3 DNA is TGTGCCAGCAGCTTGGGGGACCAGAACTACAATGAGCAGTTCTTC.

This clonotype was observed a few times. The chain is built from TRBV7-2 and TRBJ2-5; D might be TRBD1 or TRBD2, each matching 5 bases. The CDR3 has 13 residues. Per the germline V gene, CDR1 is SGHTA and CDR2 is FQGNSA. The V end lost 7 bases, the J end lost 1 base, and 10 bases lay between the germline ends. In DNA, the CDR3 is TGTGCCAGCATACGGGACCCCCAAGAGACCCAGTACTTC. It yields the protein CASIRDPQETQYF.

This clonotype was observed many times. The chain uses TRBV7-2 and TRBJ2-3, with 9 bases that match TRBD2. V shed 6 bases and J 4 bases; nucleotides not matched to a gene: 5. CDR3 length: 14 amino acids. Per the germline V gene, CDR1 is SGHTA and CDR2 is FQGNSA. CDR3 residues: CASRVAGAPDTQYF. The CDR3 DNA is TGTGCCAGCAGAGTAGCGGGAGCCCCAGATACGCAGTATTTT.

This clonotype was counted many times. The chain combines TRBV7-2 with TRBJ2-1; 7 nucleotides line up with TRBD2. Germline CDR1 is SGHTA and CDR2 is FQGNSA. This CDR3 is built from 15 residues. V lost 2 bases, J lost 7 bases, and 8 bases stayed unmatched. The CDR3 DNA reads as TGTGCCAGCAGCTTACCGGCGGGGGAGGGGAATGAGCAGTTCTTC. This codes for CASSLPAGEGNEQFF.

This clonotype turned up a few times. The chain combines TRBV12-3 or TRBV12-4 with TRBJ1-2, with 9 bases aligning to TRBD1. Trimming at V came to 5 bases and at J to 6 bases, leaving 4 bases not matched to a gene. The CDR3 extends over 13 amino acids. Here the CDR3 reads CASSTRTGDGYTF. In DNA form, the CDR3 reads TGTGCCAGCAGTACCCGGACAGGGGATGGCTACACCTTC.

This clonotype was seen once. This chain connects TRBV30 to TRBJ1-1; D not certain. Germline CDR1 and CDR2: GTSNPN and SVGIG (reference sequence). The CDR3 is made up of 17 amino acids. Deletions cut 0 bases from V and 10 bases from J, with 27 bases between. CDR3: CAWSVPRPGTANFGAFF. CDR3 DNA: TGTGCCTGGAGTGTACCACGCCCGGGAACGGCTAACTTCGGAGCTTTCTTT.

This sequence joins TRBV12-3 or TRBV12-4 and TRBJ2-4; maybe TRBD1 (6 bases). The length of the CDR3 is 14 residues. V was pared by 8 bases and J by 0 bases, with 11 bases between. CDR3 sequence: CASEGVQAKNIQYF. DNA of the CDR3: TGTGCCAGCGAGGGGGTTCAAGCCAAAAACATTCAGTACTTC.

DNA of the CDR3: TGTGCCAGCAGTTACTCATTTGCTGAAGCTTTCTTT. Amino acids: CASSYSFAEAFF. V gene TRBV6-6 combines with J gene TRBJ1-1, with D unresolved. With 0 bases removed from V and 6 bases from J, the gap between germline ends came to 5 bases. CDR1 is MNHNY and CDR2 is SVGAGI in the germline V gene (reference sequence). The CDR3 spans 12 residues.

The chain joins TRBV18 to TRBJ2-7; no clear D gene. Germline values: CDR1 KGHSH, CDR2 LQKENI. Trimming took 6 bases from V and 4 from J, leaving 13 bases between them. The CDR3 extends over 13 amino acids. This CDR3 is CASSSDSNYEQYV. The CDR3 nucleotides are TGTGCCAGCTCCTCCGACTCCAATTACGAGCAGTACGTC.